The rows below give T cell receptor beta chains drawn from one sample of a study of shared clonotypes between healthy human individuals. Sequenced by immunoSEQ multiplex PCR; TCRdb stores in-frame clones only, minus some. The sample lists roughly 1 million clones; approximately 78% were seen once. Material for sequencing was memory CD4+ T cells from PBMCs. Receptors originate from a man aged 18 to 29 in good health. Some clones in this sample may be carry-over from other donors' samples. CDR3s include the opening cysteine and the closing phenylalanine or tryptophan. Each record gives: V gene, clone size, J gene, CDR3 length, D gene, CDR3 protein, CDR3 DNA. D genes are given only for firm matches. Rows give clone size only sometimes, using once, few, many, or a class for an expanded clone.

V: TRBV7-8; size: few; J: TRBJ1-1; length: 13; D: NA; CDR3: CASSLGSETEAFF; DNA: TGTGCCAGCAGCTTGGGATCTGAGACTGAAGCTTTCTTT
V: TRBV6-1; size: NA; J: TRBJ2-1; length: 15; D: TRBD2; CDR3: CASSEGVAGVHEQFF; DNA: TGTGCCAGCAGTGAAGGGGTAGCGGGAGTTCATGAGCAGTTCTTC
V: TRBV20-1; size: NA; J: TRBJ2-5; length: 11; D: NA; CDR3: CSARWIGTQYF; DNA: TGCAGTGCCCGATGGATCGGGACCCAGTACTTC
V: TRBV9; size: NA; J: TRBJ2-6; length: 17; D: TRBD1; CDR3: CASSAPGQSFGANVLTF; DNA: TGTGCCAGCAGCGCCCCGGGACAGTCTTTTGGGGCCAACGTCCTGACTTTC
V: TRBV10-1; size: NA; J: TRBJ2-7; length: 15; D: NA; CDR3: CASSATDTYPYEQYF; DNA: TGCGCCAGCAGTGCTACCGACACCTACCCTTACGAGCAGTACTTC
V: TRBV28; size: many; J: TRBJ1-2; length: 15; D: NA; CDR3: CASSFLPRSNYGYTF; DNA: TGTGCCAGCAGTTTTCTTCCAAGGTCTAACTATGGCTACACCTTC
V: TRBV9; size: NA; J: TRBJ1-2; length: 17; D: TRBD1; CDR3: CASSAFEGQGAIRGYTF; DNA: TGTGCCAGCAGCGCTTTCGAGGGGCAGGGGGCGATTCGTGGCTACACCTTC
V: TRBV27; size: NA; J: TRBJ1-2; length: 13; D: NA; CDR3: CASSPSRGFGYTF; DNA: TGTGCCAGCAGCCCAAGCCGGGGTTTCGGCTACACCTTC
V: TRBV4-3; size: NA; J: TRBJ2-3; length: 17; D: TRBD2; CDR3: CASSPSASGSFSNTQYF; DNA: TGCGCCAGCAGCCCATCGGCTAGCGGGAGTTTTTCAAATACGCAGTATTTT
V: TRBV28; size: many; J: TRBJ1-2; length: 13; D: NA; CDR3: CASSLGRAYGYTF; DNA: TGTGCCAGCAGTTTGGGCCGAGCCTATGGCTACACCTTC
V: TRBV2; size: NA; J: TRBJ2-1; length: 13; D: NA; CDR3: CASSDGGTNEQFF; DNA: TGTGCCAGCAGTGATGGGGGGACGAATGAGCAGTTCTTC
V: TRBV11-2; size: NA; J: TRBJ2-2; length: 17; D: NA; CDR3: CASSHLAPRTLSGELFF; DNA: TGTGCCAGCAGCCACTTAGCCCCGCGTACTCTAAGTGGGGAGCTGTTTTTT
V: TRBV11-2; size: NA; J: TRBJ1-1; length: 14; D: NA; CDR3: CASSPPVAAPRAFF; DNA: TGTGCCAGCAGCCCCCCCGTTGCGGCGCCGCGAGCTTTCTTT
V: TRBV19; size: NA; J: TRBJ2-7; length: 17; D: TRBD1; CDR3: CASSLRDRSESSYEQYF; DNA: TGTGCCAGTAGTCTCCGGGACAGATCAGAGAGCTCCTACGAGCAGTACTTC
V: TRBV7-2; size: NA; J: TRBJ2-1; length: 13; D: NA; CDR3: CASSFDRGREQFF; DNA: TGTGCCAGCAGCTTCGATCGGGGGAGGGAGCAGTTCTTC
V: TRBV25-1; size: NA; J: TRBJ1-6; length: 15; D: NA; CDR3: CASLLRDTYNSPLHF; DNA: TGTGCCAGCCTTCTCCGGGACACCTATAATTCACCCCTCCACTTT
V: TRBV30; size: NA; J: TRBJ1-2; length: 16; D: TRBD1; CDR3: CAWSSIRDRGYYGYTF; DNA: TGTGCCTGGAGTTCCATCCGAGACAGGGGGTACTATGGCTACACCTTC